Below are 10 T cell receptor beta chains sequenced from a single sample in a study of CD8+ T cells in alopecia areata. RNA, once extracted, was reverse transcribed into cDNA for use as the sequencing template. TCRdb's copy holds only in-frame clones and misses some; the assay was immunoSEQ multiplex PCR. The sample yields some 150,000 clones, roughly 62% seen once. The sample in question was CD4+ T cells sorted from blood, obtained at week 0. Source of these receptors: a human donor with alopecia areata.

The chain has TRBV6-4 and TRBJ2-3, with D uncertain. This CDR3 spans 13 amino acids. Trimming left V 5 bases short and J 4 bases short, with 10 bases between. Looked up from germline, CDR1 is MRHNA and CDR2 is SNTAGT. CDR3 loop: CASSRREADTQYF. In nucleotides, the CDR3 is TGTGCCAGCAGTAGAAGGGAAGCAGATACGCAGTATTTT.

This sequence joins TRBV5-6 and TRBJ1-2; D gene ambiguous. Trimming left V 3 bases short and J 1 base short, with 7 bases between. CDR1 is SGHDT, CDR2 YYEEEE, per germline. The CDR3 loop spans 13 amino acids. The CDR3 bases are TGTGCCAGCAGCTACCCACTTAACTATGGCTACACCTTC. It yields the protein CASSYPLNYGYTF.

This chain joins TRBV6-5 and TRBJ1-3, with D unclear. The length of the CDR3 is 14 residues. Germline V gene sequence: CDR1 MNHEY, CDR2 SVGAGI. V lost 3 bases to trimming and J lost 3 bases, with 9 bases between them. The CDR3 region has the DNA TGTGCCAGCAGTTATGCGGTATATGGAAACACCATATATTTT. The encoded protein is CASSYAVYGNTIYF.

The V call is TRBV30, the J call TRBJ1-5; the D is unclear. V was pared by 5 bases and J by 9 bases, with 11 bases between. The length of the CDR3 is 11 residues. Germline CDR1 and CDR2: GTSNPN and SVGIG (reference sequence). The CDR3 DNA sequence: TGTGCCTGGGACCGCGAGGGGCCCCAGCATTTT. Translation gives CAWDREGPQHF.

This sequence joins TRBV7-2 and TRBJ1-6, with D possibly TRBD1 on 5 matching bases. Germline CDR1 SGHTA, CDR2 FQGNSA. V was clipped by 4 bases and J by 6 bases, with 10 bases between them. The CDR3 runs 14 residues. CDR3 residues: CASSSGLLNSPLHF. As DNA, the CDR3 is TGTGCCAGCAGCTCGGGACTTCTTAATTCACCCCTCCACTTT.

Points on this clone: Other DNA variants within this sample encode the same CDR3. The chain is built from TRBV7-9 and TRBJ1-2; D might be TRBD1 (5 bases). The germline V and J ends were trimmed by 5 bases and 6 bases, with 7 bases remaining between them. The germline gives CDR1 SEHNR, CDR2 FQNEAQ (reference sequence). The CDR3 has 11 amino acids. As DNA, the CDR3 is TGTGCCAGCAGCACCAGGGATGGCTACACCTTC. The encoded protein is CASSTRDGYTF.

This clone was counted a single time. The rearrangement joins TRBV7-2 to TRBJ2-5; 8 bases fit TRBD2. This CDR3 is 16 amino acids long. CDR1 is SGHTA and CDR2 is FQGNSA in the germline V gene. V trimming: 0 bases; J trimming: 5 bases; junction bases outside the gene matches: 8. The CDR3 bases are TGTGCCAGCAGCTTAGCGCTAAGCGGGGGAGGGGAGACCCAGTACTTC. Translating gives CASSLALSGGGETQYF.

This chain uses TRBV2 with TRBJ2-7; no clear D gene. Germline loops: CDR1 SNHLY, CDR2 FYNNEI. Trimming left V 2 bases short and J 13 bases short, with 12 bases between. This CDR3 comprises 11 residues. The CDR3 nucleotides are TGTGCCAGCAGTGAACGGAGCCTCAAATACTTC. Its protein is CASSERSLKYF.

The chain has TRBV29-1 and TRBJ1-1; 7 positions match TRBD1. Trimming cost V 0 bases and J 2 bases; bases outside gene matches: 9. The CDR3 spans 16 residues. CDR1 and CDR2 (germline): SQVTM, ANQGSEA. The chain's CDR3 is CSVEDLQGDRNTEAFF. CDR3 coding DNA: TGCAGCGTTGAAGATCTTCAGGGGGACAGAAACACTGAAGCTTTCTTT. The full variable domain, in which reference TRBV29-1 and TRBJ1-1 provide the parts outside the CDR3, is SAVISQKPSRDICQRGTSLTIQCQVDSQVTMMFWYRQQPGQSLTLIATANQGSEATYESGFVIDKFPISRPNLTFSTLTVSNMSPEDSSIYLCSVEDLQGDRNTEAFFGQGTRLTVV.

This sequence joins TRBV30 and TRBJ1-6, with D possibly matching TRBD1 (6 bases). The V gene's germline CDR1 is GTSNPN and CDR2 SVGIG (reference sequence). The germline V and J ends were trimmed by 3 bases and 4 bases, with 13 bases remaining between them. This CDR3 contains 15 residues. The CDR3 DNA reads as TGTGCCTGGAGGGTACCAACAGGGTATAATTCACCCCTCCACTTT. Translated, it gives CAWRVPTGYNSPLHF.